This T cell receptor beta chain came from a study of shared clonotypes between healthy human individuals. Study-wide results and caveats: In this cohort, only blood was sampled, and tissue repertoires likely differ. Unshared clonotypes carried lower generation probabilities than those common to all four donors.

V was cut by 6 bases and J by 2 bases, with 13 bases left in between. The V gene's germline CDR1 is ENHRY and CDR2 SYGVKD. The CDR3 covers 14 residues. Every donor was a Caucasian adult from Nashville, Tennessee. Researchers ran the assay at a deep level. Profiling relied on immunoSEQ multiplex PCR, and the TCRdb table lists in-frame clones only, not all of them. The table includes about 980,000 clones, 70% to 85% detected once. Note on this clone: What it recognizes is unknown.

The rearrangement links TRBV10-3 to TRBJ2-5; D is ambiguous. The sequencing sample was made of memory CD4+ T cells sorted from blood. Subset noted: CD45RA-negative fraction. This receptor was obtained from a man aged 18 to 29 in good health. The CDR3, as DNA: TGTGCCATCAGGGAAGGACCGTCTCAAGAGACCCAGTACTTC. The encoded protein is CAIREGPSQETQYF.